This entry describes one T cell receptor (beta chain). Germline lookup yields CDR1 SGHTA and CDR2 FQGTGA. This CDR3 has 16 residues. V was cut by 2 bases and J by 5 bases, with 17 bases left in between. The sample comes from a study of blood T cell repertoires in COVID-19. Original methodology: Reference gene primer amplification in the assay estimated nucleated cell counts. Generated by immunoSEQ multiplex PCR, the TCRdb table keeps only in-frame clones and is missing some. The D gene and trimming were derived from the DNA, and the V and J assignments and clone size from that table. The top ten clones hold under 2% of a sample with hundreds of thousands of clones, 75% to 90% of them seen once. The cohort comprised adults aged about 18 to 89 years residing in approximately 22 US areas. Exposed enrollees had met someone with a PCR-confirmed or clinician-diagnosed COVID-19 case at some point within the 2 weeks before study entry.

The sample comprised PBMCs or T cells enriched from blood (not recorded which). V usage is TRBV7-3 and J usage is TRBJ2-3, with no clear D. This receptor was obtained from a woman aged 25-40 years who had been exposed to COVID-19. The CDR3 region is CASSLYNSPGIDTQYF. The CDR3 DNA is TGTGCCAGCAGCTTATATAACAGCCCCGGTATAGATACGCAGTATTTT.